The 30 T cell receptor beta chains reported below all come from one sample, sequenced in a study of immune heterogeneity within non-small cell lung tumors. Bulk tumor gDNA, 550 to 750 ng per sample, served as the TCR template. Several widely spaced biopsies per primary tumor were taken during surgery. Newly diagnosed with untreated non-small cell lung cancer, the patients underwent curative surgery. Using 32 V and 13 J primers, multiplex PCR amplified TCR beta CDR3. TCRdb re-derived calls from the multiplex PCR reads in MiXCR, one entry per CDR3 protein. The top ten clones hold around 4.1% of a sample with 20,000 to 25,000 distinct CDR3 sequences, roughly 29% of them seen once. The sequencing input was lung tumor tissue. Receptors were obtained from a man aged 35-49 years with non-small cell lung cancer.

This clonotype occurred a few times. This chain links TRBV5-5 with TRBJ1-4; maybe TRBD1 (5 bases). Germline V lookup: CDR1 SGHKS, CDR2 YYEKEE (reference sequence). CDR3 length equals 15 residues. Trimming removed 4 bases from V and 8 bases from J, with 18 bases in between. DNA for the CDR3: TGTGCCAGCAGCCCCCGAACAGGCGTCGGGGAAAAACTGTTTTTT. Amino acids: CASSPRTGVGEKLFF. The entire variable domain, with the rest obtained from reference TRBV5-5 and TRBJ1-4, is as follows: DAGVTQSPTHLIKTRGQQVTLRCSPISGHKSVSWYQQVLGQGPQFIFQYYEKEERGRGNFPDRFSARQFPNYSSELNVNALLLGDSALYLCASSPRTGVGEKLFFGSGTQLSVL.

This clonotype was observed a few times. This sequence may be a read error, since a much larger clone differs from it by one base. V gene TRBV19 combines with J gene TRBJ2-7; D gene unclear. The CDR3 contains 14 residues. V shed 1 base and J shed 5 bases, with 12 bases lying between them. The germline CDR1 and CDR2 sequences are LNHDA and SQIVND (reference sequence). CDR3 nucleotide sequence: TGTGCCAGTAGTATAGGCTGTAGGATCCACGAGCAGTACTTC. This codes for CASSIGCRIHEQYF.

This clonotype is medium-sized in the sample. The J gene is TRBJ2-7, the V gene TRBV7-9, with D possibly matching TRBD1 (7 bases). Germline V gene lookup returns CDR1 SEHNR and CDR2 FQNEAQ (reference sequence). V was cut by 5 bases and J by 4 bases, with 15 bases left in between. CDR3 length: 14 amino acids. CDR3 DNA: TGTGCCAGCAGCCTCGCCGGGGGACAGTACGAGCAGTACTTC. This translates into CASSLAGGQYEQYF.

This clonotype occurred a few times. This chain connects TRBV30 to TRBJ1-1; D gene uncertain. Germline CDR1 reads GTSNPN; CDR2 reads SVGIG (reference sequence). Deletions cut 2 bases from V and 2 bases from J, with 9 bases between. The length of the CDR3 is 13 residues. CDR3 loop: CAWSRHTNTEAFF. CDR3 DNA: TGTGCCTGGAGTAGACACACCAACACTGAAGCTTTCTTT.

The chain employs TRBV14 and TRBJ1-1; D is undetermined. Trimming stripped 4 bases from V and 2 bases from J, with 11 bases between. The CDR3 sequence is 14 residues long. Germline-derived CDR1 and CDR2 are SGHDN and FVKESK. The CDR3 DNA follows: TGTGCCAGCAGCCCTCTACAACGAAACACTGAAGCTTTCTTT. Translating it yields CASSPLQRNTEAFF.

Comments on this clonotype: It may be a read error: a sequence one base away is much more abundant. The rearrangement joins TRBV19 to TRBJ1-5, with 7 positions matching TRBD1. Per the germline V gene, CDR1 is LNHDA and CDR2 is SQIVND (reference sequence). This CDR3 spans 17 amino acids. The CDR3 DNA is TGTGCCAGTAGTATAGTAGGGGCGGGACAGAACAATAAGCCCCAGCATTTT. It encodes CASSIVGAGQNNKPQHF.

This clonotype was seen only a few times. The chain has TRBV12-3 or TRBV12-4 and TRBJ1-1; a weak D match, TRBD1 (5 bases). CDR3 length equals 13 residues. Trimming left V 6 bases short and J 3 bases short, with 11 bases between. The CDR3 is CASRTGGDTEAFF. In nucleotides, the CDR3 is TGTGCCAGCAGAACGGGGGGGGACACTGAAGCTTTCTTT.

This clonotype was picked up many times. DNA for the CDR3: TGTGCCATCTCCAAGGGCCAGGGCAATCAGCCCCAGCATTTT. Translation gives CAISKGQGNQPQHF. V and J are TRBV19 and TRBJ1-5, with D uncertain. Germline V CDR1 and CDR2: LNHDA, SQIVND (reference sequence). Trimming took 10 bases from V and 2 from J, leaving 15 bases between them. The CDR3 covers 14 residues.

This clonotype was picked up a small number of times. The chain uses TRBV28 and TRBJ2-2, with 9 bases that match TRBD1. Trimming took 2 bases from V and 6 from J; bases not matched to a gene: 4. The CDR3 is 15 residues long. In germline, CDR1 is MDHEN, CDR2 SYDVKM. The CDR3 DNA is TGTGCCAGCAGTTTAACAGGGGGCGCTTCCGGGGAGCTGTTTTTT. It translates to CASSLTGGASGELFF.

The sample holds a few counts of this clonotype. The gene calls are TRBV7-9 and TRBJ2-1, with 8 bases fitting TRBD2. CDR1 SEHNR and CDR2 FQNEAQ come from the germline V gene (reference sequence). This CDR3 comprises 14 residues. V gave up 7 bases and J gave up 7 bases; unmatched junction bases: 9. CDR3 sequence: CASTPSGGRNEQFF. CDR3 DNA: TGTGCCAGCACCCCCTCGGGGGGGAGAAATGAGCAGTTCTTC.

This clonotype was seen a few times. The chain couples TRBV12-3 or TRBV12-4 to TRBJ2-5, with D uncertain. There are 16 residues in the CDR3. Trimming removed 1 base at V and 0 bases at J, with 12 bases between. In DNA, the CDR3 is TGTGCCAGCAGTTTAGTGGCAAACCCCTACCAAGAGACCCAGTACTTC. Residues: CASSLVANPYQETQYF.

The genes are TRBV6-4 and TRBJ2-2; 7 positions agree with TRBD2. Germline V gene lookup returns CDR1 MRHNA and CDR2 SNTAGT. The CDR3 length is 20 residues. Germline trimming cut 0 bases from V and 0 bases from J; bases unmatched to any gene: 13. In DNA, the CDR3 is TGTGCCAGCAGTGACTCTGAAGTGCACGACAGCGGGACGAACACCGGGGAGCTGTTTTTT. It yields the protein CASSDSEVHDSGTNTGELFF.

This clonotype was seen only a few times. One junction end does not reproduce the germline sequence, and a read error may be involved. V gene TRBV5-6 combines with J gene TRBJ2-7; 12 bases are shared with TRBD1. CDR1 is SGHDT and CDR2 is YYEEEE in the germline V gene. This CDR3 has 15 residues. The CDR3 bases are TGTGCCAGCGGCTTGGGTGGGACAGGGGGCCTCGAGCAGTACTTC. Protein product: CASGLGGTGGLEQYF.

Details on this clonotype: This could be a read error, since a much larger clone is one nucleotide away. The chain is built from TRBV12-3 or TRBV12-4 and TRBJ1-5; 8 nucleotides line up with TRBD1. The CDR3 is 14 residues long. V lost 5 bases, J lost 5 bases, and 5 bases stayed unmatched. CDR3 in amino acids: CASSGYRGDQPQHF. DNA of the CDR3: TGTGCCAGCAGTGGGTACAGGGGGGATCAGCCCCAGCATTTT.

This clonotype came up many times. The gene calls are TRBV19 and TRBJ1-4; weak D call: TRBD1 (5 bases). V lost 5 bases to trimming and J lost 1 base, with 11 bases between them. Germline loops: CDR1 LNHDA, CDR2 SQIVND (reference sequence). The CDR3 has 15 residues. The DNA for the CDR3 is TGTGCCAGTAGTGATCTGAGGGGAACTAATGAAAAACTGTTTTTT. This codes for CASSDLRGTNEKLFF.

This chain links TRBV5-5 with TRBJ1-6; D may be TRBD1 (6 bases). V lost 5 bases and J 11 bases, leaving 14 bases between the germline ends. The CDR3 spans 13 residues. CDR1 is SGHKS and CDR2 is YYEKEE in the germline V gene (reference sequence). CDR3 nucleotide sequence: TGTGCCAGCAGGAGGGACACCGATCCACCCCTCCACTTT. Its protein is CASRRDTDPPLHF.

This clonotype was observed at least ten times. CDR3 DNA: TGTGCTAGTGGTTTGACCCCAATAGAGGGACAGGGGATATCTGAAGCTTTCTTT. Protein sequence: CASGLTPIEGQGISEAFF. The gene calls are TRBV12-5 and TRBJ1-1; 10 bases map to TRBD1. Germline V lookup: CDR1 LGHNT, CDR2 FRNRAP. The CDR3 covers 18 residues. With 2 bases clipped from V and 6 bases from J, the junction kept 15 bases outside the gene matches.

In regard to this clonotype: A much larger clone differs from this one at a single base, so this may be a read error. This chain uses TRBV6-2 or TRBV6-3 with TRBJ2-2, with D perhaps matching TRBD1 (6 bases). Trimming shortened V by 5 bases and J by 1 base, and 11 bases separated the two germline ends. The CDR3 covers 15 residues. Germline V lookup: CDR1 MNHEY, CDR2 SVGEGT. This CDR3 is CASSRGQRNTGELFF. DNA of the CDR3: TGTGCCAGCAGTCGTGGACAGCGGAACACCGGGGAGCTGTTTTTT.

This clonotype was observed many times. The gene calls are TRBV30 and TRBJ2-7, with 9 bases that match TRBD2. With 1 base clipped from V and 3 bases from J, the junction kept 7 bases outside the gene matches. Looked up from germline, CDR1 is GTSNPN and CDR2 is SVGIG (reference sequence). CDR3 length: 15 amino acids. Here the CDR3 DNA reads TGTGCCTGGAGTGATAGCGGGAGAGGGTTCTACGAGCAGTACTTC. Protein product: CAWSDSGRGFYEQYF.

The table lists this clonotype with a few counts. This chain uses TRBV10-1 with TRBJ1-1, with D hard to call. Trimming left V 6 bases short and J 4 bases short, with 15 bases between. This CDR3 spans 14 amino acids. Germline CDR1 is WNHNN and CDR2 is SYGVQD (reference sequence). The CDR3 is CASRRREDSTEAFF. DNA for the CDR3: TGCGCCAGCAGAAGACGGGAAGACTCCACTGAAGCTTTCTTT.

The chain couples TRBV9 to TRBJ2-3, with 8 positions matching TRBD2. V lost 3 bases to trimming and J lost 4 bases; unmatched junction nucleotides: 16. The germline V gene has CDR1 SGDLS and CDR2 YYNGEE. The CDR3 loop spans 18 amino acids. CDR3 sequence reads: CASSGGVREREFPDTQYF. CDR3 sequence (DNA): TGTGCCAGCAGCGGGGGGGTACGGGAGCGGGAGTTCCCAGATACGCAGTATTTT.

Sample share makes this clonotype medium-sized. The V and J genes are TRBV30 and TRBJ2-7, with D maybe TRBD1 (5 bases). Trimming shortened V by 5 bases and J by 5 bases, and 10 bases separated the two germline ends. The CDR3 totals 11 residues. The germline CDR1 and CDR2 sequences are GTSNPN and SVGIG (reference sequence). CDR3 sequence reads: CAWGWGDEQYF. CDR3 DNA: TGTGCCTGGGGTTGGGGCGACGAGCAGTACTTC.

This clonotype was seen a few times. The V and J genes are TRBV9 and TRBJ2-6; unclear D gene. V was shortened by 2 bases and J by 1 base, with 10 bases between the two germline ends. The CDR3 consists of 16 residues. Germline V gene sequence: CDR1 SGDLS, CDR2 YYNGEE. The CDR3: CASSVRPGSGANVLTF. The CDR3 bases are TGTGCCAGCAGCGTGAGACCAGGATCTGGGGCCAACGTCCTGACTTTC.

This clonotype came up a few times. Just one base apart from a much larger clone, this may be a read error. The CDR3 loop reads CSARPNLGTPPYEQYF. In DNA, the CDR3 is TGCAGTGCTAGACCGAACCTAGGGACGCCGCCCTACGAGCAGTACTTC. The V gene is TRBV20-1, the J gene TRBJ2-7; either TRBD1 or TRBD2 may supply D (5 bases each). Germline V CDR1 and CDR2: DFQATT, SNEGSKA (reference sequence). Trimming removed 2 bases from V and 2 bases from J, with 19 bases in between. The CDR3 runs to 16 residues.

The rearrangement links TRBV14 to TRBJ2-1; 12 bases match TRBD2. The J segment lost 0 bases and the V segment lost 4 bases, leaving 7 bases of the junction unmatched. The CDR3 contains 18 residues. In germline, CDR1 is SGHDN, CDR2 FVKESK. CDR3 nucleotides: TGTGCCAGCAGCCCTGGACTAGCGGGGATGATCTCCTACAATGAGCAGTTCTTC. Amino acids: CASSPGLAGMISYNEQFF.

This clonotype was seen ten or more times. The chain's CDR3 is CASGRDTAYEQYF. For the CDR3, the DNA is TGTGCCAGCGGCCGGGACACCGCCTACGAGCAGTACTTC. The V gene is TRBV28, the J gene TRBJ2-7; TRBD1 is a possible D gene (6 bases). Germline V lookup: CDR1 MDHEN, CDR2 SYDVKM. V lost 8 bases to trimming and J lost 2 bases, with 13 bases between them. The CDR3 is 13 amino acids.

The genes are TRBV11-3 and TRBJ2-3; TRBD1 matches 7 bases. With the DNA end fitting TRBJ1-5 better, the J assignment may be wrong. The CDR3 covers 14 residues. The germline gives CDR1 SGHNT, CDR2 YENEEA. In DNA form, the CDR3 reads TGTGCCAGCAGCTGGACTAGCGGGACAGATACCCAGCATTTT. Encoded protein: CASSWTSGTDTQHF.

This clonotype was counted at least ten times. J is TRBJ2-3 and V is TRBV2; possibly TRBD1 for D (6 bases). Trimming left V 6 bases short and J 2 bases short, with 15 bases between. Germline-derived CDR1 and CDR2 are SNHLY and FYNNEI. CDR3 size: 15 residues. CDR3 residues: CASRTGTSFTDTQYF. The CDR3 nucleotides read TGTGCCAGCAGAACAGGGACCTCTTTCACAGATACGCAGTATTTT.

The chain uses TRBV12-3 or TRBV12-4 and TRBJ2-2; D perhaps matches TRBD2 (5 bases). Trimming removed 1 base at V and 14 bases at J, with 11 bases between. This CDR3 has 12 amino acids. The CDR3 loop reads CASSLVVRALFF. CDR3 bases: TGTGCCAGCAGTTTAGTGGTGAGGGCTCTGTTTTTT.

V gene TRBV28 combines with J gene TRBJ1-1; TRBD1 might be the D (5 bases). The CDR3 sequence is 13 residues long. Per the germline V gene, CDR1 is MDHEN and CDR2 is SYDVKM. V was cut by 2 bases and J by 5 bases, with 9 bases left in between. DNA of the CDR3: TGTGCCAGCAGTTTAGCAGGGCGGACTGAAGCTTTCTTT. It codes for CASSLAGRTEAFF. The full variable domain, rest sourced from reference TRBV28 and TRBJ1-1, is DVKVTQSSRYLVKRTGEKVFLECVQDMDHENMFWYRQDPGLGLRLIYFSYDVKMKEKGDIPEGYSVSREKKERFSLILESASTNQTSMYLCASSLAGRTEAFFGQGTRLTVV.